This passage covers 21 T cell receptor beta chains from one sample sequenced in a study of cytomegalovirus exposure and HLA in healthy donors (dated by TCRdb to the late 2010s). Receptors were amplified or captured by the immunoSEQ multiplex PCR assay. For the multiplex PCR, a mixture combining 60 forward primers for TCR Vbeta segments and 13 reverse primers for TCR Jbeta segments was used. TCRdb carries this immuneACCESS record with in-frame sequences only. Its versions omit some clonotypes, under half of them owing to an unresolved V gene in the studies checked, with the rest unexplained. This sample has more than 95,000 clones in its table, and approximately 84% of those were observed once. Roughly 4% of the sample is taken by the ten largest. The source material was PBMCs. These receptor sequences come from a man younger than 35 in good health and CMV-seropositive.

V usage is TRBV6-5 and J usage is TRBJ1-6; D gene uncertain. V was cut by 6 bases and J by 7 bases, with 10 bases left in between. The CDR3 covers 13 residues. Germline V gene sequence: CDR1 MNHEY, CDR2 SVGAGI. The DNA for the CDR3 is TGTGCCAGCAGGGAGGCCCGAAATTCACCCCTCCACTTT. Amino acids: CASREARNSPLHF.

The CDR3 sequence is CASSRGLATYEQYF. Here the CDR3 DNA reads TGTGCCAGCAGCCGGGGACTAGCGACCTACGAGCAGTACTTC. The chain employs TRBV5-6 and TRBJ2-7; 10 bases are shared with TRBD2. The CDR3 has 14 amino acids. Germline CDR1 reads SGHDT; CDR2 reads YYEEEE. V trimming: 4 bases; J trimming: 2 bases; junction bases outside the gene matches: 3.

The chain links TRBV9 to TRBJ2-5; 10 positions match TRBD1. This CDR3 contains 15 residues. From germline, CDR1 is SGDLS and CDR2 YYNGEE. Trimming cost V 3 bases and J 5 bases; bases outside gene matches: 7. CDR3: CASSGQTGGRETQYF. CDR3 coding DNA: TGTGCCAGCAGCGGACAGACAGGGGGCCGGGAGACCCAGTACTTC. Full variable domain (remainder filled in from reference TRBV9 and TRBJ2-5): DSGVTQTPKHLITATGQRVTLRCSPRSGDLSVYWYQQSLDQGLQFLIQYYNGEERAKGNILERFSAQQFPDLHSELNLSSLELGDSALYFCASSGQTGGRETQYFGPGTRLLVL.

The J gene is TRBJ2-1, the V gene TRBV7-9, with 10 bases matching TRBD2. V was pared by 1 base and J by 7 bases, with 4 bases of the junction left unmatched. The CDR3 runs 15 residues. Germline V CDR1 and CDR2: SEHNR, FQNEAQ (reference sequence). CDR3 residues: CASSLEGSGRNEQFF. The CDR3 DNA sequence: TGTGCCAGCAGCTTAGAGGGTAGCGGGAGGAATGAGCAGTTCTTC.

V gene TRBV4-3 combines with J gene TRBJ1-6, with 7 bases fitting TRBD1. The J segment lost 6 bases and the V segment lost 0 bases, leaving 5 bases of the junction unmatched. This CDR3 has 16 residues. Germline values: CDR1 LGHNA, CDR2 YSLEER. CDR3 region: CASSQEAGQSNSPLHF. The CDR3 DNA reads as TGCGCCAGCAGCCAAGAGGCGGGACAGAGTAATTCACCCCTCCACTTT.

Note on this clone: Sequence at one end of the junction differs from germline and may be a read error. The V and J genes are TRBV29-1 and TRBJ1-1, with a tentative D call TRBD1 (6 bases). The CDR3 is 10 residues long. Germline CDR1 reads SQVTM; CDR2 reads ANQGSEA. DNA of the CDR3: TGCAGCGGTGGGGACACGGAAGCTTTCTTT. As protein: CSGGDTEAFF.

The chain employs TRBV5-1 and TRBJ2-7; D might be TRBD2 (7 bases). This CDR3 region has 17 residues. From germline, CDR1 is SGHRS and CDR2 YFSETQ. V lost 0 bases to trimming and J lost 7 bases, with 23 bases between them. CDR3: CASSLAPGGRGVGEQYF. CDR3 coding DNA: TGCGCCAGCAGCTTGGCCCCCGGGGGGCGCGGAGTTGGGGAGCAGTACTTC.

This chain links TRBV19 with TRBJ2-2, with 8 positions matching TRBD1. Germline CDR1 reads LNHDA; CDR2 reads SQIVND (reference sequence). J lost 7 bases, V lost 3 bases, and 7 bases had no gene match. The CDR3 consists of 15 residues. CDR3 in amino acids: CASSILDRAGGELFF. CDR3 nucleotides: TGTGCCAGTAGTATTTTGGACAGGGCGGGCGGGGAGCTGTTTTTT.

This chain connects TRBV19 to TRBJ2-2, with TRBD2 matching 12 bases. V was pared by 4 bases and J by 2 bases, with 2 bases of the junction left unmatched. CDR1 is LNHDA, CDR2 SQIVND, per germline (reference sequence). The CDR3 is made up of 16 amino acids. CDR3 loop: CASSRTSGANTGELFF. Written as DNA, the CDR3 is TGTGCCAGTAGTAGGACTAGCGGGGCCAACACCGGGGAGCTGTTTTTT. The full variable domain, its missing parts supplied by reference TRBV19 and TRBJ2-2, is DGGITQSPKYLFRKEGQNVTLSCEQNLNHDAMYWYRQDPGQGLRLIYYSQIVNDFQKGDIAEGYSVSREKKESFPLTVTSAQKNPTAFYLCASSRTSGANTGELFFGEGSRLTVL.

The rearrangement joins TRBV6-6 to TRBJ1-2; no clear D gene. Germline CDR1 MNHNY, CDR2 SVGAGI (reference sequence). The V end lost 0 bases, the J end lost 8 bases, and 10 bases lay between the germline ends. This CDR3 is 13 amino acids long. This CDR3 is CASSYSSFKGYTF. The CDR3 DNA sequence: TGTGCCAGCAGTTACTCGAGCTTTAAGGGCTACACCTTC.

The genes are TRBV29-1 and TRBJ2-3; D may be TRBD1 (5 bases). V lost 4 bases to trimming and J lost 4 bases, with 18 bases between them. The CDR3 contains 15 residues. Germline lookup yields CDR1 SQVTM and CDR2 ANQGSEA. CDR3 loop: CSVGQGDVLADTQYF. The CDR3 region has the DNA TGCAGCGTTGGTCAGGGTGATGTCCTCGCAGATACGCAGTATTTT.

The chain combines TRBV5-1 with TRBJ2-3; D may be TRBD2 (5 bases). Germline V gene data show CDR1 as SGHRS and CDR2 as YFSETQ. Trimming removed 2 bases from V and 0 bases from J, with 10 bases in between. This CDR3 is built from 15 residues. The CDR3 region has the DNA TGCGCCAGCAGCTTAGGGAGTACTAGCACAGATACGCAGTATTTT. Amino acid sequence: CASSLGSTSTDTQYF. The variable domain in full, with the rest retrieved from reference TRBV5-1 and TRBJ2-3, is KAGVTQTPRYLIKTRGQQVTLSCSPISGHRSVSWYQQTPGQGLQFLFEYFSETQRNKGNFPGRFSGRQFSNSRSEMNVSTLELGDSALYLCASSLGSTSTDTQYFGPGTRLTVL.

V gene TRBV6-6 combines with J gene TRBJ2-1, with D possibly being TRBD2 (5 bases). The germline V and J ends were trimmed by 2 bases and 0 bases, with 11 bases remaining between them. Germline loops: CDR1 MNHNY, CDR2 SVGAGI (reference sequence). The CDR3 covers 16 residues. CDR3 nucleotides: TGTGCCAGCAGTTACCTGAGCGGCAGCTCCTACAATGAGCAGTTCTTC. It codes for CASSYLSGSSYNEQFF.

The rearrangement joins TRBV2 to TRBJ2-2; 9 nucleotides align to TRBD1. In germline, CDR1 is SNHLY, CDR2 FYNNEI. The CDR3 sequence is 15 residues long. The V segment lost 7 bases and the J segment 5 bases; nucleotides outside the gene matches: 8. Here the CDR3 DNA reads TGTGCCAGCATCCGGGACAGGGATCGTACCGGGGAGCTGTTTTTT. It is translated as CASIRDRDRTGELFF. Using reference TRBV2 and TRBJ2-2 for the parts outside the CDR3, the full variable domain is EPEVTQTPSHQVTQMGQEVILRCVPISNHLYFYWYRQILGQKVEFLVSFYNNEISEKSEIFDDQFSVERPDGSNFTLKIRSTKLEDSAMYFCASIRDRDRTGELFFGEGSRLTVL.

The chain is built from TRBV19 and TRBJ2-5; the match to TRBD2 covers 8 bases. The CDR3 spans 18 residues. Germline V lookup: CDR1 LNHDA, CDR2 SQIVND (reference sequence). Germline trimming cut 3 bases from V and 4 bases from J; bases unmatched to any gene: 16. DNA of the CDR3: TGTGCCAGTAGTATGAGTAGCGGGACCCCTACGGTCTTAGAGACCCAGTACTTC. This gives the protein CASSMSSGTPTVLETQYF.

The table lists this clone with a count of one. This chain joins TRBV12-5 and TRBJ1-1, with D possibly TRBD1 on 5 matching bases. Between the trimmed V and J ends, which lost 7 bases and 1 base, there was a span of 13 bases. Looked up from germline, CDR1 is LGHNT and CDR2 is FRNRAP. The CDR3 sequence is 14 residues long. The CDR3 is CASDSGLRNTEAFF. In DNA form, the CDR3 reads TGTGCTAGTGACTCGGGACTCAGGAACACTGAAGCTTTCTTT. Combining the CDR3 with reference TRBV12-5 and TRBJ1-1 gives the whole variable domain DARVTQTPRHKVTEMGQEVTMRCQPILGHNTVFWYRQTMMQGLELLAYFRNRAPLDDSGMPKDRFSAEMPDATLATLKIQPSEPRDSAVYFCASDSGLRNTEAFFGQGTRLTVV.

This chain links TRBV28 with TRBJ2-5, with a weak D call TRBD2 (5 bases). The V gene's germline CDR1 is MDHEN and CDR2 SYDVKM. The ends were cut back, 5 bases at V and 1 base at J, with 14 bases in the middle. The CDR3 runs to 15 residues. DNA of the CDR3: TGTGCCAGCAGTCTGAACGGGGAGACCCAAGAGACCCAGTACTTC. This sequence encodes CASSLNGETQETQYF.

Only a few counts were recorded for this clone. J is TRBJ2-3 and V is TRBV6-4; 12 nucleotides line up with TRBD2. Germline V gene sequence: CDR1 MRHNA, CDR2 SNTAGT. The CDR3 spans 12 residues. With V trimmed by 6 bases and J by 9 bases, 1 base remained unmatched. The CDR3 reads CASSGTSGTQYF. CDR3 in DNA: TGTGCCAGCAGCGGGACTAGCGGGACGCAGTATTTT.

V usage is TRBV27 and J usage is TRBJ2-5; possibly TRBD1 for D (5 bases). The DNA matches TRBJ2-7 better at its end, which makes the J call doubtful. The germline V gene encodes CDR1 MNHEY and CDR2 SMNVEV (reference sequence). This CDR3 comprises 12 residues. Here the CDR3 reads CASSNDRVEQYF. CDR3 coding DNA: TGTGCCAGCAGTAACGACAGAGTCGAGCAGTACTTC.

Notes on this clone: The junction does not match germline at one end; this may be a read error. The chain recombines TRBV7-9 with TRBJ1-1, with 7 bases lining up with TRBD1. Germline V lookup: CDR1 SEHNR, CDR2 FQNEAQ (reference sequence). CDR3 length: 15 residues. CDR3 sequence (DNA): TGTTCCAGCAGCTCCTCCGACAGGGATTTAACTGAAGCTTTCTTT. Protein sequence: CSSSSSDRDLTEAFF. The full variable domain, completed using reference TRBV7-9 and TRBJ1-1, is DTGVSQNPRHKITKRGQNVTFRCDPISEHNRLYWYRQTLGQGPEFLTYFQNEAQLEKSRLLSDRFSAERPKGSFSTLEIQRTEQGDSAMYLCSSSSSDRDLTEAFFGQGTRLTVV.

The rearrangement links TRBV6-5 to TRBJ2-5; D possibly corresponds to TRBD2 (6 bases). V was clipped by 5 bases and J by 13 bases, with 20 bases between them. In germline, CDR1 is MNHEY, CDR2 SVGAGI. This CDR3 has 13 residues. CDR3 protein: CASSTSRPGERYF. As DNA, the CDR3 is TGTGCCAGCAGTACAAGTCGACCGGGAGAGCGGTACTTC.